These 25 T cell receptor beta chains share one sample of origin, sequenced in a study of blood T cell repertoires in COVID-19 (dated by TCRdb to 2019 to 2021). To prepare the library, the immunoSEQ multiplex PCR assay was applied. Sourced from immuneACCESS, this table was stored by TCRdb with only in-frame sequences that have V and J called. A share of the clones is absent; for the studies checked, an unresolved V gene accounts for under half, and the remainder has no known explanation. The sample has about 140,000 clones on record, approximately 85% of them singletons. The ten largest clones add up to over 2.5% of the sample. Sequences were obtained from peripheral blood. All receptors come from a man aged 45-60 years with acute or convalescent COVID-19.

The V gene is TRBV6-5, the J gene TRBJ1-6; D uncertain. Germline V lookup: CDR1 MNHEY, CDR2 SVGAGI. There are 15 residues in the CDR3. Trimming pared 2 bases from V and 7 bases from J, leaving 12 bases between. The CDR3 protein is CASSYVAELNSPLHF. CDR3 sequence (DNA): TGTGCCAGCAGTTACGTCGCAGAACTAAATTCACCCCTCCACTTT.

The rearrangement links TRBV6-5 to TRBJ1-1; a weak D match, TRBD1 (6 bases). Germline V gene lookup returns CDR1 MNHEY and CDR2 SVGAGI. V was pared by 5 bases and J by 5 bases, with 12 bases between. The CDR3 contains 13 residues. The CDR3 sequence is CASSLRTETEAFF. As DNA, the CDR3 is TGTGCCAGCAGTCTAAGGACAGAGACTGAAGCTTTCTTT.

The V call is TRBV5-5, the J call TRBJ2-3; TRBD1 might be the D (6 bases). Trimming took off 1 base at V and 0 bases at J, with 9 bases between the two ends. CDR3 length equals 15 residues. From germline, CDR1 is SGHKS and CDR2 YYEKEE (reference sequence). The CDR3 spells CASSLWTVSTDTQYF. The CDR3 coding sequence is TGTGCCAGCAGCTTGTGGACAGTTAGCACAGATACGCAGTATTTT.

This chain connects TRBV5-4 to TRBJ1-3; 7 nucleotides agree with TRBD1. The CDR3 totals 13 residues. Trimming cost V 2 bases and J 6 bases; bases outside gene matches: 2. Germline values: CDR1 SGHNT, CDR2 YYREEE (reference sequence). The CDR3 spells CASSFQGENTIYF. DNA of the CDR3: TGTGCCAGCAGCTTCCAGGGGGAAAACACCATATATTTT.

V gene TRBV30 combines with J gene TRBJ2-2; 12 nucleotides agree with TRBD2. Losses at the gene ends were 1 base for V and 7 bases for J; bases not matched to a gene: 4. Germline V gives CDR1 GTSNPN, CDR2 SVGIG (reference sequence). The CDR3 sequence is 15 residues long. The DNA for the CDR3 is TGTGCCTGGAGTGGACTAGCGGGGGTTAGCGGGGAGCTGTTTTTT. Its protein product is CAWSGLAGVSGELFF.

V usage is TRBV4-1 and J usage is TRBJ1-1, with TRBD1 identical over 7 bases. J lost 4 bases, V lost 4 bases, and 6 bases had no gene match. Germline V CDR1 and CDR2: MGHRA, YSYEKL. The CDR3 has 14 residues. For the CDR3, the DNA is TGCGCCAGCAGCCCGGCGGCAGGGGGCACTGAAGCTTTCTTT. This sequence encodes CASSPAAGGTEAFF.

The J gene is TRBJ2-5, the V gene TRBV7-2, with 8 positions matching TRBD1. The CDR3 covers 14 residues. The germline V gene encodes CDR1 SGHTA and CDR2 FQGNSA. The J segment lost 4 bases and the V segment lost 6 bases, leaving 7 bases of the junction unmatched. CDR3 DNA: TGTGCCAGCAGTTCCCCCAGGGGGCGAGAGACCCAGTACTTC. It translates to CASSSPRGRETQYF. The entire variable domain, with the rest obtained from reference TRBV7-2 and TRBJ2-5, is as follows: GAGVSQSPSNKVTEKGKDVELRCDPISGHTALYWYRQSLGQGLEFLIYFQGNSAPDKSGLPSDRFSAERTGGSVSTLTIQRTQQEDSAVYLCASSSPRGRETQYFGPGTRLLVL.

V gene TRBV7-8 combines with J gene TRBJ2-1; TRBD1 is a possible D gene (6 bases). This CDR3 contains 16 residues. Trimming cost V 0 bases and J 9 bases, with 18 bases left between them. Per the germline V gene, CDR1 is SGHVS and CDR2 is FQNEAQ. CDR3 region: CASSLALTGGDIEQFF. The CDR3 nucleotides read TGTGCCAGCAGCTTAGCGTTAACGGGTGGGGACATTGAGCAGTTCTTC.

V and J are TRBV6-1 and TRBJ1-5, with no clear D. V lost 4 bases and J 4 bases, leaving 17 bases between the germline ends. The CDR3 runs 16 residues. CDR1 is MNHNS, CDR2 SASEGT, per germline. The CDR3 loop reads CASSVLGTVPNQPQHF. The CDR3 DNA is TGTGCCAGCAGTGTTTTAGGCACAGTCCCTAATCAGCCCCAGCATTTT.

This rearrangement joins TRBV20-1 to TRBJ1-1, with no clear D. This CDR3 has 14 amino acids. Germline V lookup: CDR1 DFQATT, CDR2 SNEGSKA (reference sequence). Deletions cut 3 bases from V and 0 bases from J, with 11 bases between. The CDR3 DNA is TGCAGTGCTAGTCTACACGGGATGAACACTGAAGCTTTCTTT. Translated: CSASLHGMNTEAFF.

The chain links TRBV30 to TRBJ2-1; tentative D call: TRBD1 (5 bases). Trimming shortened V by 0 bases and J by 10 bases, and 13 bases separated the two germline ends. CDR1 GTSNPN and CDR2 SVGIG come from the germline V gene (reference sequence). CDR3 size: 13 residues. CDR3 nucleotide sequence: TGTGCCTGGAGTGTTATTCAGGGAAGCGAGCAGTTCTTC. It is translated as CAWSVIQGSEQFF. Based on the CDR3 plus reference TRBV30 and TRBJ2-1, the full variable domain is SQTIHQWPATLVQPVGSPLSLECTVEGTSNPNLYWYRQAAGRGLQLLFYSVGIGQISSEVPQNLSASRPQDRQFILSSKKLLLSDSGFYLCAWSVIQGSEQFFGPGTRLTVL.

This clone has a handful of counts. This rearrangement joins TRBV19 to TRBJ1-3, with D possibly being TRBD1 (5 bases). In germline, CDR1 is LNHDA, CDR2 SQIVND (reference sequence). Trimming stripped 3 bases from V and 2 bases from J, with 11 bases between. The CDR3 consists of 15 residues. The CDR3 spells CASSIPDNTGNTIYF. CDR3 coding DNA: TGTGCCAGTAGTATCCCGGACAATACTGGAAACACCATATATTTT.

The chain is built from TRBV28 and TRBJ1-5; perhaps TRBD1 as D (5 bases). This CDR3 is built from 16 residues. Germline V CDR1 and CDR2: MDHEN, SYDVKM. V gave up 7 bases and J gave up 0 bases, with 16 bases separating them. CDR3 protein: CASNIPGLYSNQPQHF. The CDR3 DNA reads TGTGCCAGCAATATTCCGGGACTTTATAGCAATCAGCCCCAGCATTTT.

The CDR3 coding sequence is TGTGCCAGCAGCTTAGAAACTAGCGGGAGTCTCTACAATGAGCAGTTCTTC. It translates to CASSLETSGSLYNEQFF. The V and J genes are TRBV7-8 and TRBJ2-1; TRBD2 matches 11 bases. With V trimmed by 1 base and J by 3 bases, 5 bases remained unmatched. The CDR3 runs 17 residues. In germline, CDR1 is SGHVS, CDR2 FQNEAQ.

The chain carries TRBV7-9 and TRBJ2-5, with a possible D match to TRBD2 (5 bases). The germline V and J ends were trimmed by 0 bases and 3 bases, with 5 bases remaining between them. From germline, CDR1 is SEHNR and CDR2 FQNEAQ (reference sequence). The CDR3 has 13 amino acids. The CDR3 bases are TGTGCCAGCAGCTTAGCCGGGAAAGAGACCCAGTACTTC. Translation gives CASSLAGKETQYF.

The CDR3 spells CASSSSGQYTEAFF. Here the CDR3 DNA reads TGCGCCAGCAGCTCCTCAGGACAGTACACTGAAGCTTTCTTT. V is TRBV5-1 and J is TRBJ1-1, with D perhaps matching TRBD1 (6 bases). This CDR3 is 14 amino acids long. CDR1 is SGHRS and CDR2 is YFSETQ in the germline V gene. Trimming removed 3 bases at V and 3 bases at J, with 12 bases between.

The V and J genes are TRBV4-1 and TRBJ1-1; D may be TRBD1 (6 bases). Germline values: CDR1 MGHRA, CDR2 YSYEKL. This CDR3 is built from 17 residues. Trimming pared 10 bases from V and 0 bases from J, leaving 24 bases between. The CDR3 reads CATKPRGAGEMNTEAFF. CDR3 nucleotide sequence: TGCGCCACCAAACCCCGGGGGGCCGGGGAGATGAACACTGAAGCTTTCTTT.

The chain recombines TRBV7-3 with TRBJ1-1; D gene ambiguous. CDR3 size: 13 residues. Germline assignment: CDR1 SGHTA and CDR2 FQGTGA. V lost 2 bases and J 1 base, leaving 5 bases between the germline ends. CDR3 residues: CASSLAGNTEAFF. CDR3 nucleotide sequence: TGTGCCAGCAGCTTAGCAGGGAACACTGAAGCTTTCTTT.

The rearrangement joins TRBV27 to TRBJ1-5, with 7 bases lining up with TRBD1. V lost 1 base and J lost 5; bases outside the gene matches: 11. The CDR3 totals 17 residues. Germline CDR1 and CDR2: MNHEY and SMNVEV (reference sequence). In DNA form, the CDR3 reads TGTGCCAGCAGTTTATATTGGTCCGGGACAGAAGATCAGCCCCAGCATTTT. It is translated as CASSLYWSGTEDQPQHF.

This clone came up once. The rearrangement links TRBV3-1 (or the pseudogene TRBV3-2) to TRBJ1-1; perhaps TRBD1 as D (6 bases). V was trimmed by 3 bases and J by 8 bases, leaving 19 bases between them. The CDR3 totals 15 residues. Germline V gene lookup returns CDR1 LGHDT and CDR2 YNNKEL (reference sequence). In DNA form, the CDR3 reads TGTGCCAGCAGCCATGAGGCTAGAGGGACACCCGAAGCTTTCTTT. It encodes CASSHEARGTPEAFF.

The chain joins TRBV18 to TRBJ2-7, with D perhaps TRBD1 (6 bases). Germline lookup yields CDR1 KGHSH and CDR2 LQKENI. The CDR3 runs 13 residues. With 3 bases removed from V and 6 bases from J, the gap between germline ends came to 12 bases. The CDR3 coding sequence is TGTGCCAGCTCACCGGGGGCTCCCCTCGAGCAGTACTTC. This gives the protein CASSPGAPLEQYF.

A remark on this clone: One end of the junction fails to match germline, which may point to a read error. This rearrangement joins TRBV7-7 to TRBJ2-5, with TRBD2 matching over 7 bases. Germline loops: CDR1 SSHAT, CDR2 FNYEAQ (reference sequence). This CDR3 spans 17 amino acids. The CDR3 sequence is CASSFSSAGMGQETQYF. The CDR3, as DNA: TGTGCTAGCAGTTTCTCGTCAGCGGGAATGGGCCAAGAGACCCAGTACTTC.

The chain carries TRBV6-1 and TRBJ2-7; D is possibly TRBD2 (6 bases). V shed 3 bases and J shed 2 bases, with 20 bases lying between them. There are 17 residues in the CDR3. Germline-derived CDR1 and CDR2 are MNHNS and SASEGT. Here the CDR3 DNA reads TGTGCCAGCAGTGACCCCCTGGGGGGACGGGGGACCTACGAGCAGTACTTC. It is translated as CASSDPLGGRGTYEQYF.

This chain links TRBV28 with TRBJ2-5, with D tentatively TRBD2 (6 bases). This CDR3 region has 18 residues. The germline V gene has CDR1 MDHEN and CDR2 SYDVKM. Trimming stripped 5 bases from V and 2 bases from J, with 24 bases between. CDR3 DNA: TGTGCCAGCAGTACAATCCCTCGACCGGGAGAGGTTCAAGAGACCCAGTACTTC. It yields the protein CASSTIPRPGEVQETQYF.

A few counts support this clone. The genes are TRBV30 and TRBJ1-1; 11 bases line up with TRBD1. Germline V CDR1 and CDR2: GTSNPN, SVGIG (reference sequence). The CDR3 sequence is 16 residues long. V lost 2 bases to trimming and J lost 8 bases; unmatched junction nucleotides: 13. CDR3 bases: TGTGCCTGGAGTCGGGCCCGGACAGGGGGCTCCCTCGAAGCTTTCTTT. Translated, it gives CAWSRARTGGSLEAFF.